These T cell receptor beta chains were read from a single sample in a study of blood T cells in healthy people across ages. TCRdb passed the 5' RACE reads through MiXCR, listing each CDR3 protein once. The table has about 640,000 distinct CDR3 sequences, 58% seen once. The specimen was blood. The receptors shown here come from a man aged 55 to 69 in good health. Both conserved end residues are trimmed from each CDR3.

V: TRBV5-1
J: TRBJ2-5
CDR3: ASSLVNNEQY

V: TRBV4-2
J: TRBJ1-1
CDR3: ASSLIRGRDRDTEAF

V: TRBV20-1
J: TRBJ1-4
CDR3: SAGDSVRLNEKLF

V: TRBV12-3/TRBV12-4
J: TRBJ2-5
CDR3: AIRFQGFETQY

V: TRBV27
J: TRBJ2-7
CDR3: ASSWSGTGTYEQY

V: TRBV29-1
J: TRBJ2-3
CDR3: SVGAGAPGPDTQY

V: TRBV20-1
J: TRBJ1-3
CDR3: SASRPERSSGNTIY

V: TRBV7-2
J: TRBJ2-7
CDR3: ASSLQGLEEQY

V: TRBV6-5
J: TRBJ2-1
CDR3: ASRDTLGPREF

V: TRBV29-1
J: TRBJ2-5
CDR3: SVGEGGLTQY

V: TRBV20-1
J: TRBJ1-1
CDR3: SARAQGRGVTEAF

V: TRBV6-5
J: TRBJ2-5
CDR3: ASSYSIFGGKETQY

V: TRBV6-5
J: TRBJ2-5
CDR3: AVAAGGLQETQY

V: TRBV5-1
J: TRBJ1-5
CDR3: ASSLEGSPINQPQH

V: TRBV28
J: TRBJ1-2
CDR3: ASSSGQGPADGYT

V: TRBV5-1
J: TRBJ2-1
CDR3: ASSVVLGDNEQF

V: TRBV15
J: TRBJ2-5
CDR3: ATSNPGLAGDLQETQY

V: TRBV12-3/TRBV12-4
J: TRBJ1-2
CDR3: ASSLVDWGGYT

V: TRBV5-1
J: TRBJ2-3
CDR3: ASSFQALGDTDTQY

V: TRBV2
J: TRBJ2-1
CDR3: ASSEAWEGEQF

V: TRBV20-1
J: TRBJ2-1
CDR3: SARDPSGRLTGSSYIEQF

V: TRBV10-3
J: TRBJ2-1
CDR3: AISDDSRGGDNEQV

V: TRBV20-1
J: -
CDR3: SARADRGRQETQY

V: TRBV5-1
J: TRBJ2-3
CDR3: ASSLDGQLSTDTQY

V: TRBV6-5
J: TRBJ1-5
CDR3: ASRSQRGSNQPQH

V: TRBV2
J: TRBJ1-1
CDR3: ASSEAWRNTEAF

V: TRBV5-1
J: TRBJ2-7
CDR3: ASSVRQGIYEQY

V: TRBV6-5
J: TRBJ1-2
CDR3: ASKDRAGYGYT

V: TRBV20-1
J: TRBJ1-1
CDR3: SAQRARGQVAEAF

V: TRBV10-3
J: TRBJ1-6
CDR3: AISESTGMNSPLH

V: TRBV12-3/TRBV12-4
J: TRBJ1-2
CDR3: ASGRGNYGYT

V: TRBV25-1
J: TRBJ2-7
CDR3: ASSDSNSYEQY

V: TRBV20-1
J: TRBJ1-1
CDR3: SARVPGTGNTEAF

V: TRBV24-1
J: TRBJ2-5
CDR3: ATSDLTGARETQY

V: TRBV5-1
J: TRBJ1-5
CDR3: ASSLGGQGSEQPQH

V: TRBV4-1
J: TRBJ1-2
CDR3: ASSQESEGSIGGYT

V: TRBV2
J: TRBJ2-5
CDR3: ASLRTNNEQY

V: TRBV10-1
J: TRBJ2-5
CDR3: ASSDLAGNQETQY

V: TRBV7-2
J: TRBJ2-1
CDR3: ASSATSGFYNEQF

V: TRBV5-5
J: -
CDR3: ASSQGTSYNEQY

V: TRBV9
J: TRBJ1-2
CDR3: ASSVAAANYGYT

V: TRBV4-2
J: TRBJ2-3
CDR3: ASRGGQGADTQY

V: TRBV28
J: TRBJ2-6
CDR3: ASSPAGPPSGANVLT

V: TRBV4-1
J: TRBJ1-2
CDR3: ASSQDFRRFYGYT

V: TRBV20-1
J: TRBJ2-7
CDR3: SAPRLGGCEQY

V: TRBV20-1
J: TRBJ1-2
CDR3: SAPGGGGLYGYT

V: TRBV20-1
J: TRBJ2-5
CDR3: SVWDSQETQY

V: TRBV5-1
J: TRBJ2-5
CDR3: ASRTGQGEETQY

V: TRBV6-1
J: TRBJ2-3
CDR3: ASSPRGTSDFTDTQY